The 9 T cell receptor beta chains presented below share a single source sample, sequenced in a study of blood T cell repertoires in COVID-19. The data were produced by immunoSEQ multiplex PCR, yet TCRdb's version contains in-frame clones alone and is incomplete. The sample yields just over 90,000 clones, 80% seen once. Material: peripheral blood. These TCRs come from a human donor in a cohort sampled during active COVID-19.

V gene TRBV2 combines with J gene TRBJ1-4; D might be TRBD1 (6 bases). Germline assignment: CDR1 SNHLY and CDR2 FYNNEI. The CDR3 loop spans 15 amino acids. The V end lost 0 bases, the J end lost 8 bases, and 13 bases lay between the germline ends. The CDR3, as DNA: TGTGCCAGCAGTGAAGCGGGGACATGGAGGGAAAAACTGTTTTTT. This encodes CASSEAGTWREKLFF.

This clone was observed once. The V gene is TRBV6-5, the J gene TRBJ2-7; D not certain. Trimming took off 7 bases at V and 3 bases at J, with 16 bases between the two ends. Germline loops: CDR1 MNHEY, CDR2 SVGAGI. The CDR3 consists of 14 residues. The CDR3 loop is CASNRDFSFYEQYF. The CDR3 DNA is TGTGCCAGCAACCGTGACTTCTCCTTCTACGAGCAGTACTTC.

The chain links TRBV13 to TRBJ2-3; TRBD1 is a possible D gene (7 bases). The CDR3 is 17 residues long. V was clipped by 2 bases and J by 5 bases, with 20 bases between them. From germline, CDR1 is PRHDT and CDR2 FYEKMQ (reference sequence). In DNA form, the CDR3 reads TGTGCCAGCAGCTTAAGGAGGGCGGGACAGTTCAGAGATACGCAGTATTTT. It codes for CASSLRRAGQFRDTQYF.

This clone is a singleton in its sample. The V and J genes are TRBV7-9 and TRBJ2-1, with a tentative D call TRBD2 (7 bases). Trimming took off 2 bases at V and 10 bases at J, with 15 bases between the two ends. The CDR3 has 14 amino acids. Germline loops: CDR1 SEHNR, CDR2 FQNEAQ (reference sequence). In nucleotides, the CDR3 is TGTGCCAGCAGCTTAAGTTACAGGGAGGGCGAGCAGTTCTTC. Its translation is CASSLSYREGEQFF. The whole variable domain, remainder taken from reference TRBV7-9 and TRBJ2-1, is DTGVSQNPRHKITKRGQNVTFRCDPISEHNRLYWYRQTLGQGPEFLTYFQNEAQLEKSRLLSDRFSAERPKGSFSTLEIQRTEQGDSAMYLCASSLSYREGEQFFGPGTRLTVL.

The J gene is TRBJ2-1, the V gene TRBV7-8; 7 nucleotides line up with TRBD1. The CDR3 extends over 16 amino acids. Losses at the gene ends were 5 bases for V and 7 bases for J; bases not matched to a gene: 14. Per germline, CDR1 SGHVS and CDR2 FQNEAQ. CDR3 protein: CASSGTGARQGNEQFF. The CDR3 bases are TGTGCCAGCAGCGGTACAGGGGCCAGGCAAGGAAATGAGCAGTTCTTC.

The chain carries TRBV27 and TRBJ2-7; D remains ambiguous. The germline gives CDR1 MNHEY, CDR2 SMNVEV (reference sequence). The V end was cut by 3 bases, the J end by 6 bases, with 12 bases between. There are 13 residues in the CDR3. The CDR3 loop reads CASSFRQAREQYF. CDR3 coding DNA: TGTGCCAGCAGTTTTCGCCAGGCTCGCGAGCAGTACTTC.

The chain carries TRBV19 and TRBJ2-1, with 7 positions matching TRBD1. This CDR3 has 15 residues. Germline loops: CDR1 LNHDA, CDR2 SQIVND (reference sequence). The ends lost 5 bases at V and 7 bases at J; junction bases unmatched: 11. CDR3 in amino acids: CASSPSGGLVNEQFF. DNA of the CDR3: TGTGCCAGTAGTCCCTCAGGGGGTTTAGTTAATGAGCAGTTCTTC.

This clone was seen ten or more times. The chain has TRBV6-5 and TRBJ2-7, with 8 nucleotides matching TRBD1. The germline V gene has CDR1 MNHEY and CDR2 SVGAGI. J gave up 1 base and V 5 bases, and 7 bases lay outside the gene matches. CDR3 length: 15 amino acids. The CDR3 protein is CASSRTGIRSYEQYF. CDR3 nucleotides: TGTGCCAGCAGTCGGACAGGGATCAGGTCCTACGAGCAGTACTTC.

Concerning this clone itself: The junction and the germline gene differ at one end; a read error may be behind it. CDR3 residues: CASSPTRRNAEAFF. The CDR3 DNA sequence: TGTGCCAGCAGTCCGACTCGGCGGAACGCTGAAGCTTTCTTT. The V gene is TRBV28, the J gene TRBJ1-1; no firm D call. The V gene's germline CDR1 is MDHEN and CDR2 SYDVKM. This CDR3 contains 14 residues.